Below, one TCR beta chain is given with its context. The antigen remains unidentified. Germline CDR1 reads SGHVS; CDR2 reads FQNEAQ. V lost 1 base and J 0 bases, leaving 10 bases between the germline ends. The CDR3 is made up of 15 amino acids. The method was immunoSEQ multiplex PCR; TCRdb's version includes in-frame clones alone and lacks a portion of them. The sample lists some 120,000 clones, just over 85% seen once, with 7.6% in the top ten. The sample originates from a study of T cell responses to AZD1222 COVID-19 vaccine. Study background: The study pooled second doses at about 4 or about 12 weeks. Notes on the study in general: Spike-specific TCR breadth rose after two AZD1222 doses, and depth rose as well. Seropositive AZD1222 recipients at baseline numbered only five or six. The CD4 TCRs associated with vaccination extended across spike and predominated at 160-218 and 743-854.

This chain links TRBV7-8 with TRBJ2-7, with D possibly TRBD2 on 5 matching bases. This clonotype was sampled from an adult in good health. The sequencing used peripheral blood, collected on day 0 of AZD1222 vaccination. This CDR3 is CASSLESGNSYEQYF. As DNA, the CDR3 is TGTGCCAGCAGCTTAGAAAGCGGTAACTCCTACGAGCAGTACTTC. The full variable domain, in which reference TRBV7-8 and TRBJ2-7 provide the parts outside the CDR3, is GAGVSQSPRYKVAKRGQDVALRCDPISGHVSLFWYQQALGQGPEFLTYFQNEAQLDKSGLPSDRFFAERPEGSVSTLKIQRTQQEDSAVYLCASSLESGNSYEQYFGPGTRLTVT.